A single sample is the source of the 31 T cell receptor beta chains below, sequenced in a study of identical twins. TCRdb itself ran the 5' RACE reads through MiXCR, one entry per CDR3 protein. In the table there are a few hundred thousand distinct CDR3 sequences, over 8.5% of which are singletons. In addition, the sample was reused for a study of yellow fever vaccine responses in identical twins.

The specimen sequenced was CD8+ T cells sorted from blood. Receptor source: a woman aged 18-30 years in good health.

This clonotype appeared many times. V usage is TRBV2 and J usage is TRBJ2-3; maybe TRBD1 (6 bases). Germline loops: CDR1 SNHLY, CDR2 FYNNEI. CDR3 length: 15 residues. V was shortened by 4 bases and J by 4 bases, with 15 bases between the two germline ends. This CDR3 reads CASSATGKWPDTQYF. CDR3 coding DNA: TGTGCCAGCAGTGCAACAGGGAAATGGCCAGATACGCAGTATTTT.

The rearrangement joins TRBV20-1 to TRBJ2-6, with 8 positions matching TRBD1. Trimming at V came to 3 bases and at J to 0 bases, leaving 4 bases not matched to a gene. This CDR3 has 16 residues. CDR1 DFQATT and CDR2 SNEGSKA come from the germline V gene (reference sequence). CDR3 region: CSASTGGSSGANVLTF. As DNA, the CDR3 is TGCAGTGCTAGTACAGGGGGAAGCTCTGGGGCCAACGTCCTGACTTTC.

The J gene is TRBJ1-1, the V gene TRBV9, with D maybe TRBD1 (5 bases). V lost 3 bases, J lost 3 bases, and 12 bases lay in between. The CDR3 sequence is 14 residues long. Germline V gene data show CDR1 as SGDLS and CDR2 as YYNGEE. The CDR3 here is CASSAFGGDTEAFF. CDR3 coding DNA: TGTGCCAGCAGCGCCTTCGGAGGGGACACTGAAGCTTTCTTT.

The chain links TRBV4-1 to TRBJ2-7; the match to TRBD2 covers 9 bases. This CDR3 contains 16 residues. Trimming cost V 2 bases and J 0 bases; bases outside gene matches: 5. Germline-derived CDR1 and CDR2 are MGHRA and YSYEKL. CDR3 sequence reads: CASSQPLAGSSYEQYF. The CDR3 DNA sequence: TGCGCCAGCAGCCAACCTCTAGCGGGAAGCTCCTACGAGCAGTACTTC.

J is TRBJ2-7 and V is TRBV12-3 or TRBV12-4, with D possibly being TRBD2 (6 bases). V lost 6 bases and J lost 4, with 13 bases in between. The CDR3 has 13 residues. The CDR3 sequence is CASSPLAEYEQYF. The CDR3 nucleotides are TGTGCCAGCAGCCCATTAGCGGAGTACGAGCAGTACTTC.

The table lists this clonotype with a few counts. The rearrangement uses TRBV29-1 and TRBJ2-3; D might be TRBD1 (6 bases). V shed 7 bases and J shed 3 bases, with 14 bases lying between them. Germline CDR1 SQVTM, CDR2 ANQGSEA. The CDR3 has 13 residues. CDR3 nucleotide sequence: TGCAGCGCCCCTTTAGGGGGTACAGATACGCAGTATTTT. Its translation is CSAPLGGTDTQYF.

This clonotype has only a few counts. J is TRBJ2-7 and V is TRBV20-1; a possible D gene is TRBD2 (6 bases). The CDR3 loop spans 15 amino acids. Germline assignment: CDR1 DFQATT and CDR2 SNEGSKA (reference sequence). Trimming took 5 bases from V and 2 from J, leaving 19 bases between them. CDR3: CSAPPWGEMAYEQYF. Written as DNA, the CDR3 is TGCAGTGCTCCCCCTTGGGGGGAAATGGCCTACGAGCAGTACTTC.

This clonotype turned up a few times. The genes are TRBV2 and TRBJ1-1; 8 positions agree with TRBD1. The germline CDR1 and CDR2 sequences are SNHLY and FYNNEI. This CDR3 has 14 amino acids. V shed 6 bases and J 5 bases; nucleotides not matched to a gene: 8. CDR3 DNA sequence: TGTGCCAGCAGGACAGGGGTGGCCGGAACTGAAGCTTTCTTT. Amino acids: CASRTGVAGTEAFF.

Ten or more counts support this clonotype. The rearrangement uses TRBV11-2 and TRBJ2-3, with D possibly TRBD2 on 5 matching bases. The V gene's germline CDR1 is SGHAT and CDR2 FQNNGV. This CDR3 is built from 16 residues. V was pared by 1 base and J by 4 bases, with 15 bases between. The CDR3 region has the DNA TGTGCCAGCAGCTTAGTCGCCTCGGGGAGCCCAGATACGCAGTATTTT. Protein product: CASSLVASGSPDTQYF.

In this sample, this clonotype turned up a few times. The chain uses TRBV20-1 and TRBJ2-1; D may be TRBD2 (7 bases). The V gene lost 3 bases and the J gene lost 4 bases, with 16 bases spanning the gap. The germline gives CDR1 DFQATT, CDR2 SNEGSKA (reference sequence). CDR3 length: 15 amino acids. The CDR3 nucleotides read TGCAGTGCTAGTGTGGGGGGGGGGCCGTACAATGAGCAGTTCTTC. Its protein is CSASVGGGPYNEQFF.

The chain combines TRBV7-9 with TRBJ2-5; D is tentatively TRBD1 or TRBD2 (5 bases each). CDR1 SEHNR and CDR2 FQNEAQ come from the germline V gene (reference sequence). This CDR3 spans 15 amino acids. Trimming stripped 1 base from V and 4 bases from J, with 13 bases between. The chain's CDR3 is CASSLDVGAPETQYF. In DNA, the CDR3 is TGTGCCAGCAGCTTAGATGTCGGGGCCCCAGAGACCCAGTACTTC.

The chain uses TRBV20-1 and TRBJ1-2; 8 bases agree with TRBD1. The junction had 10 bases not matched to a gene; V was cut back by 1 base and J by 0 bases. The CDR3 consists of 17 residues. Germline V gene data show CDR1 as DFQATT and CDR2 as SNEGSKA (reference sequence). The CDR3 nucleotides are TGCAGTGCTAGAGTTCCCCGAGACAGGGGCCCTAACTATGGCTACACCTTC. Translated: CSARVPRDRGPNYGYTF.

In its sample, this clonotype was seen many times. The chain uses TRBV7-2 and TRBJ2-5, with 9 bases fitting TRBD2. The CDR3 covers 15 residues. Germline V gene data show CDR1 as SGHTA and CDR2 as FQGNSA. The V and J ends lost 5 bases and 0 bases, in that order; junction bases with no gene match: 4. CDR3 bases: TGTGCCAGCAGCCGGACTAGCGCCTACCAAGAGACCCAGTACTTC. Translation: CASSRTSAYQETQYF.

This clonotype was observed a few times. The gene calls are TRBV7-9 and TRBJ2-7; a possible D gene is TRBD1 (5 bases). Germline loops: CDR1 SEHNR, CDR2 FQNEAQ (reference sequence). The CDR3 runs 13 residues. V lost 5 bases and J lost 1, with 9 bases in between. The DNA for the CDR3 is TGTGCCAGCAGCGCCACAGGTTCCTACGAGCAGTACTTC. This sequence encodes CASSATGSYEQYF. The entire variable domain, with the rest obtained from reference TRBV7-9 and TRBJ2-7, is as follows: DTGVSQNPRHKITKRGQNVTFRCDPISEHNRLYWYRQTLGQGPEFLTYFQNEAQLEKSRLLSDRFSAERPKGSFSTLEIQRTEQGDSAMYLCASSATGSYEQYFGPGTRLTVT.

This clonotype was found a few times. This chain links TRBV10-3 with TRBJ1-1; 10 nucleotides agree with TRBD1. This CDR3 comprises 16 residues. After removal of 3 bases from V and 5 bases from J, the junction contained 9 bases not matched to a gene. Per germline, CDR1 ENHRY and CDR2 SYGVKD. The CDR3 loop is CAISDPGQGVGTEAFF. The CDR3 DNA sequence: TGTGCCATCAGTGATCCCGGACAGGGGGTGGGAACTGAAGCTTTCTTT.

This clonotype was counted at least ten times. This sequence joins TRBV27 and TRBJ2-1; D not resolved. There are 13 residues in the CDR3. The V gene lost 5 bases and the J gene lost 4 bases, with 9 bases spanning the gap. Germline assignment: CDR1 MNHEY and CDR2 SMNVEV (reference sequence). As DNA, the CDR3 is TGTGCCAGCAGTCCTCGGGCTTACAATGAGCAGTTCTTC. Translating gives CASSPRAYNEQFF.

The chain has TRBV9 and TRBJ2-1; tentative D call: TRBD2 (6 bases). Trimming left V 5 bases short and J 8 bases short, with 14 bases between. CDR3 size: 13 residues. CDR1 and CDR2 (germline): SGDLS, YYNGEE. CDR3 sequence (DNA): TGTGCCAGCAGGTCGGACTACTCAGATGAGCAGTTCTTC. Protein product: CASRSDYSDEQFF.

The table lists this clonotype with a few counts. This chain links TRBV25-1 with TRBJ2-7; D is tentatively TRBD1 or TRBD2 (5 bases each). Between the trimmed V and J ends, which lost 6 bases and 6 bases, there was a span of 12 bases. The CDR3 loop spans 12 amino acids. In germline, CDR1 is MGHDK, CDR2 SYGVNS. Here the CDR3 reads CASSSLGVEQYF. The CDR3 region has the DNA TGTGCCAGCAGCAGCTTGGGGGTCGAGCAGTACTTC.

This clonotype was counted many times. The rearrangement uses TRBV20-1 and TRBJ2-1, with D possibly being TRBD2 (6 bases). CDR1 is DFQATT, CDR2 SNEGSKA, per germline (reference sequence). V lost 3 bases, J lost 0 bases, and 12 bases lay in between. The CDR3 runs to 15 residues. As DNA, the CDR3 is TGCAGTGCTAGGAGTAGCGGATACTCCTACAATGAGCAGTTCTTC. Its translation: CSARSSGYSYNEQFF.

This clonotype was seen a handful of times. The chain uses TRBV6-5 and TRBJ2-5; maybe TRBD1 (5 bases). V was pared by 0 bases and J by 2 bases, with 7 bases between. Germline CDR1 and CDR2: MNHEY and SVGAGI. CDR3 length: 14 amino acids. This chain's CDR3 is CASSYSPGQETQYF. CDR3 bases: TGTGCCAGCAGTTACTCGCCAGGGCAAGAGACCCAGTACTTC.

This clonotype occurred many times. This rearrangement joins TRBV20-1 to TRBJ1-2; 7 bases fit TRBD1. The CDR3 is 14 residues long. From germline, CDR1 is DFQATT and CDR2 SNEGSKA (reference sequence). V lost 6 bases and J lost 7; bases outside the gene matches: 14. DNA for the CDR3: TGCAGTGCCCCGTTTTACGGGGACAGATCTGGCTACACCTTC. Its translation: CSAPFYGDRSGYTF.

This clonotype was counted at least ten times. The CDR3 DNA reads TGCGCCAGCAGCCCGGACAGGGTGTCTAATGAAAAACTGTTTTTT. Its protein product is CASSPDRVSNEKLFF. The chain is built from TRBV4-3 and TRBJ1-4; 8 bases line up with TRBD1. Germline V CDR1 and CDR2: LGHNA, YSLEER. The V and J ends lost 4 bases and 3 bases, in that order; junction bases with no gene match: 4. CDR3 length: 15 residues.

In this sample, this clonotype turned up many times. The V call is TRBV25-1, the J call TRBJ2-4; tentative D call: TRBD1 (5 bases). Germline lookup yields CDR1 MGHDK and CDR2 SYGVNS. Between the trimmed V and J ends, which lost 2 bases and 8 bases, there was a span of 22 bases. This CDR3 is 17 amino acids long. The CDR3 sequence is CASSEKGVAGPSDIQYF. The CDR3 nucleotides read TGTGCCAGCAGTGAAAAGGGTGTAGCAGGGCCTTCGGACATTCAGTACTTC.

This chain connects TRBV28 to TRBJ2-2, with a weak D call TRBD2 (6 bases). Germline CDR1 is MDHEN and CDR2 is SYDVKM. The V end lost 7 bases, the J end lost 4 bases, and 19 bases lay between the germline ends. The CDR3 has 16 amino acids. The CDR3 region has the DNA TGTGCCAGCATTGCCCGACAGTCCGGGGGCACCGGGGAGCTGTTTTTT. Its translation: CASIARQSGGTGELFF.

The table lists this clonotype with a few counts. The chain recombines TRBV3-1 with TRBJ2-7, with 7 nucleotides matching TRBD2. From germline, CDR1 is LGHDT and CDR2 YNNKEL (reference sequence). The CDR3 sequence is 14 residues long. Trimming at V came to 3 bases and at J to 2 bases, leaving 4 bases not matched to a gene. CDR3 sequence: CASSQGLPTYEQYF. The CDR3, as DNA: TGTGCCAGCAGCCAGGGACTACCTACCTACGAGCAGTACTTC.

At least ten counts were recorded for this clonotype. The CDR3 is CSVGAGNTEAFF. The CDR3 DNA follows: TGCAGCGTTGGAGCAGGGAACACTGAAGCTTTCTTT. This sequence joins TRBV29-1 and TRBJ1-1, with D hard to call. The V and J ends lost 4 bases and 1 base respectively, with 7 bases between them. Germline V gene sequence: CDR1 SQVTM, CDR2 ANQGSEA. CDR3 size: 12 residues.

The chain links TRBV7-8 to TRBJ2-7; 7 bases are a match to TRBD2. Germline lookup yields CDR1 SGHVS and CDR2 FQNEAQ. This CDR3 spans 16 amino acids. Trimming at V came to 0 bases and at J to 3 bases, leaving 8 bases not matched to a gene. CDR3 coding DNA: TGTGCCAGCAGCTTAGCGGGCGGGGAGGGTGGCTACGAGCAGTACTTC. It yields the protein CASSLAGGEGGYEQYF.

The sample holds a few counts of this clonotype. The chain employs TRBV27 and TRBJ2-3, with D unresolved. Trimming removed 2 bases at V and 5 bases at J, with 11 bases between. Germline values: CDR1 MNHEY, CDR2 SMNVEV (reference sequence). The CDR3 consists of 14 residues. CDR3 protein: CASSLALLRDTQYF. The CDR3 coding sequence is TGTGCCAGCAGTTTAGCGCTCCTCCGAGATACGCAGTATTTT.

The chain employs TRBV9 and TRBJ2-3; no clear D. CDR3 length: 17 residues. Germline values: CDR1 SGDLS, CDR2 YYNGEE. The V and J ends lost 0 bases and 2 bases respectively, with 16 bases between them. In nucleotides, the CDR3 is TGTGCCAGCAGCGTAGCCGAGGATTTCGGGTTCACAGATACGCAGTATTTT. This codes for CASSVAEDFGFTDTQYF.

This clonotype was observed many times. This chain links TRBV7-2 with TRBJ2-7; possibly TRBD2 for D (6 bases). The germline V gene has CDR1 SGHTA and CDR2 FQGNSA. V was shortened by 2 bases and J by 1 base, with 15 bases between the two germline ends. The CDR3 length is 16 residues. The CDR3 DNA sequence: TGTGCCAGCAGCTTAAGTAGCGGTCAAAATTCCTACGAGCAGTACTTC. It specifies CASSLSSGQNSYEQYF.

This clonotype was recorded a few times. J is TRBJ2-7 and V is TRBV2, with 8 bases that match TRBD2. Germline CDR1 reads SNHLY; CDR2 reads FYNNEI. The CDR3 has 12 amino acids. Trimming took 8 bases from V and 6 from J; bases not matched to a gene: 6. The CDR3 bases are TGTGCCAGCCTCCGGGCGGGGGGCGAGCAGTACTTC. Translation gives CASLRAGGEQYF.